The clone carrying this T cell receptor beta chain was counted between two and nine times. The record originates from a study of blood T cell repertoires in COVID-19. Looking at the study overall: Nucleic acid was either cDNA or gDNA, and it came from T cells, B-cell-depleted T cells, or PBMCs.

The length of the CDR3 is 18 residues. Germline CDR1 and CDR2: LGHNA and YNFKEQ. V lost 4 bases and J lost 4; bases outside the gene matches: 8. TCRdb's copy holds only in-frame clones and misses some; the assay was immunoSEQ multiplex PCR. The sample lists around 130,000 clones, approximately 88% occurring once. The origin of this receptor is a man between 60 and 75 years old with active or convalescent COVID-19. V and J are TRBV4-2 and TRBJ2-2; 14 nucleotides align to TRBD2. Input material: peripheral blood. This CDR3 is CASSRNPGTSGSTGELFF. DNA for the CDR3: TGTGCCAGCAGCCGGAACCCCGGGACTAGCGGGAGCACCGGGGAGCTGTTTTTT.